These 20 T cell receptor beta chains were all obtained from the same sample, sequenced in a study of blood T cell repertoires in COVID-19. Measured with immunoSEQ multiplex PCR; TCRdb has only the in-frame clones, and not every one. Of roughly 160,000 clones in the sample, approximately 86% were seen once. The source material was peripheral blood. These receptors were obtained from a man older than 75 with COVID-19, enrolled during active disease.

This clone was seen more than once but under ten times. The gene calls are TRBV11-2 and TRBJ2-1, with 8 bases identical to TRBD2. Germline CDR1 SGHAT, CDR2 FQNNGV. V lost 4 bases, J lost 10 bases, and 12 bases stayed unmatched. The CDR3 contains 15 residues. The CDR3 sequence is CASSSPTSGGGEQFF. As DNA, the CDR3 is TGTGCCAGCAGCTCCCCTACCAGCGGGGGAGGAGAGCAGTTCTTC. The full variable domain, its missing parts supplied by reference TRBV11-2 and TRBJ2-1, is EAGVAQSPRYKIIEKRQSVAFWCNPISGHATLYWYQQILGQGPKLLIQFQNNGVVDDSQLPKDRFSAERLKGVDSTLKIQPAKLEDSAVYLCASSSPTSGGGEQFFGPGTRLTVL.

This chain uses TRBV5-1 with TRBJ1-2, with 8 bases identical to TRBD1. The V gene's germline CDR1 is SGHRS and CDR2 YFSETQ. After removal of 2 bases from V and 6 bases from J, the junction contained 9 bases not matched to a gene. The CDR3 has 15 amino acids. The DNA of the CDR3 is TGCGCCAGCAGCTTTTCAGGACAGGGCGAGGATGGCTACACCTTC. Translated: CASSFSGQGEDGYTF.

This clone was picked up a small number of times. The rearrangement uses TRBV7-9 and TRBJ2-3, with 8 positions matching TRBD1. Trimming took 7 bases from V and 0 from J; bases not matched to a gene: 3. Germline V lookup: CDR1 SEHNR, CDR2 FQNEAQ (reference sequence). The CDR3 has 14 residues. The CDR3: CASTDRGSTDTQYF. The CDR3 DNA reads TGTGCCAGCACAGACAGGGGCAGCACAGATACGCAGTATTTT.

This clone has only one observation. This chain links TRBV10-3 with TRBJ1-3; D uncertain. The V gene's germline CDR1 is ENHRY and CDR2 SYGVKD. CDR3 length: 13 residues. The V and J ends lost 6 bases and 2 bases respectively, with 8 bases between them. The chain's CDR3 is CAIRETTGNTIYF. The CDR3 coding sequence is TGTGCCATCAGGGAGACAACTGGAAACACCATATATTTT.

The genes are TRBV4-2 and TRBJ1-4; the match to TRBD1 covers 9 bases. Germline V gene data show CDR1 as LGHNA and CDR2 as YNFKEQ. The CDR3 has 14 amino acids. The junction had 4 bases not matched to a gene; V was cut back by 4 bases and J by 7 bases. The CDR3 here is CASSPTGGTEKLFF. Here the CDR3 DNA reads TGTGCCAGCAGCCCGACAGGGGGGACTGAAAAACTGTTTTTT.

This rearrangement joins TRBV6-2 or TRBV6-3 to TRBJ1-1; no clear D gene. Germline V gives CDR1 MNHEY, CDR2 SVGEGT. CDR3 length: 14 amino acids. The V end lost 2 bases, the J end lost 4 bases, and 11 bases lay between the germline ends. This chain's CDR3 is CASSYGGWGTEAFF. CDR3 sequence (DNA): TGTGCCAGCAGTTACGGCGGGTGGGGCACTGAAGCTTTCTTT.

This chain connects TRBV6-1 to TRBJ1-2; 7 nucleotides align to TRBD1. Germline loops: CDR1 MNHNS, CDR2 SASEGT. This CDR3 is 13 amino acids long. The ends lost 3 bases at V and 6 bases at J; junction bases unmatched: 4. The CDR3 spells CASSEIRGDGYTF. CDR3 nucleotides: TGTGCCAGCAGTGAGATCAGGGGGGATGGCTACACCTTC.

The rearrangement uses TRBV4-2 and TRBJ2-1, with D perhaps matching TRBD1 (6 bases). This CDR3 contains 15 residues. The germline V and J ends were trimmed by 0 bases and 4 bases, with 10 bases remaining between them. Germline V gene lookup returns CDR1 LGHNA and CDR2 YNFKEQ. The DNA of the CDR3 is TGTGCCAGCAGCCAAGATGGGCAGGGGTACAATGAGCAGTTCTTC. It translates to CASSQDGQGYNEQFF.

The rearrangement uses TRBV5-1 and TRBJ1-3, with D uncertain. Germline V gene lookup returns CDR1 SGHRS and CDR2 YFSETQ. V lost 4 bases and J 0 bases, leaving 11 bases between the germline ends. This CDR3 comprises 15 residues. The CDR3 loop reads CASSQRSNSGNTIYF. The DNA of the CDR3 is TGCGCCAGCAGCCAGAGGTCCAACTCTGGAAACACCATATATTTT. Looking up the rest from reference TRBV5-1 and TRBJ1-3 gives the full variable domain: KAGVTQTPRYLIKTRGQQVTLSCSPISGHRSVSWYQQTPGQGLQFLFEYFSETQRNKGNFPGRFSGRQFSNSRSEMNVSTLELGDSALYLCASSQRSNSGNTIYFGEGSWLTVV.

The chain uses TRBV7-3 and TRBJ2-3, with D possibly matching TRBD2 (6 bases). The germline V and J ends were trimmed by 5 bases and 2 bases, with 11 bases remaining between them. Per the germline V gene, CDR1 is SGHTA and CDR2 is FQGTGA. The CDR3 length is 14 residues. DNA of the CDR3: TGTGCCAGCAGCCCGGGACTCAACACAGATACGCAGTATTTT. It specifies CASSPGLNTDTQYF. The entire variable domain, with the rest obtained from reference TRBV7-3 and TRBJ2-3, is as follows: GAGVSQTPSNKVTEKGKYVELRCDPISGHTALYWYRQSLGQGPEFLIYFQGTGAADDSGLPNDRFFAVRPEGSVSTLKIQRTERGDSAVYLCASSPGLNTDTQYFGPGTRLTVL.

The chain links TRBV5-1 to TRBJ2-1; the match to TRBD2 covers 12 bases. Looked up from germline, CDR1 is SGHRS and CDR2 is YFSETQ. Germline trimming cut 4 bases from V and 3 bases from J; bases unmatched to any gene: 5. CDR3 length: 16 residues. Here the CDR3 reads CASSLGTSGRYNEQFF. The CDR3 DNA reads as TGCGCCAGCAGCCTCGGGACTAGCGGGCGCTACAATGAGCAGTTCTTC.

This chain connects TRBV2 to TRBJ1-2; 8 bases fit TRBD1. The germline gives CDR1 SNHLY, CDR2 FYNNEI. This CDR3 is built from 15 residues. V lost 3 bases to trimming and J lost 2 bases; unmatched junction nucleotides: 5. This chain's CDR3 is CASSEDRASNYGYTF. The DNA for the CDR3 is TGTGCCAGCAGTGAGGACAGGGCGTCCAACTATGGCTACACCTTC. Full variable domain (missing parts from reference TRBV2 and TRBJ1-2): EPEVTQTPSHQVTQMGQEVILRCVPISNHLYFYWYRQILGQKVEFLVSFYNNEISEKSEIFDDQFSVERPDGSNFTLKIRSTKLEDSAMYFCASSEDRASNYGYTFGSGTRLTVV.

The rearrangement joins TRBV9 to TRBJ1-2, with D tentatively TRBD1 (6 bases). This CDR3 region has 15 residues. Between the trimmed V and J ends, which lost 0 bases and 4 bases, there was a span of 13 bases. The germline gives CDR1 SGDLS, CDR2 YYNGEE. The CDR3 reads CASSVEVGGSYGYTF. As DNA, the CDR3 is TGTGCCAGCAGCGTAGAGGTAGGGGGAAGCTATGGCTACACCTTC.

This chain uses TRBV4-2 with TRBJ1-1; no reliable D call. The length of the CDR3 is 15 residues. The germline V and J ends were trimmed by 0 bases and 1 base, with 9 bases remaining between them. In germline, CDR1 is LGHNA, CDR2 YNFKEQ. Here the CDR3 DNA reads TGTGCCAGCAGCCAAGATAAGCGATGGAACACTGAAGCTTTCTTT. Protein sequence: CASSQDKRWNTEAFF.

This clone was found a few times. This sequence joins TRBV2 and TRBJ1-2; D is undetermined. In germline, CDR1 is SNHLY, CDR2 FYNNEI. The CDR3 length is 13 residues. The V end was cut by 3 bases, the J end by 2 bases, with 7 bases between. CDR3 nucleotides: TGTGCCAGCAGTGAGTGGCTCAACTATGGCTACACCTTC. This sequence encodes CASSEWLNYGYTF.

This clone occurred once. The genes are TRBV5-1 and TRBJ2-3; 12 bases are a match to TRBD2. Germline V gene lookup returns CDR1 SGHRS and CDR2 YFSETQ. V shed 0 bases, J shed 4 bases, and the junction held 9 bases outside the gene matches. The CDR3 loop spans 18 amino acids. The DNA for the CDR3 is TGCGCCAGCAGCTTGGTGGCTAGCGGGGGGGCCAGAGCAGATACGCAGTATTTT. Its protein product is CASSLVASGGARADTQYF.

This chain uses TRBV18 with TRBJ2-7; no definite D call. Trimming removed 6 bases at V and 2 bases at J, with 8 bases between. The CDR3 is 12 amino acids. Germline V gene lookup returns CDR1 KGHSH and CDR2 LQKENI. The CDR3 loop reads CASSVSTYEQYF. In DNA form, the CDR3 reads TGTGCCAGCTCTGTGTCCACCTACGAGCAGTACTTC. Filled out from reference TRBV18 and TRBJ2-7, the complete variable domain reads NAGVMQNPRHLVRRRGQEARLRCSPMKGHSHVYWYRQLPEEGLKFMVYLQKENIIDESGMPKERFSAEFPKEGPSILRIQQVVRGDSAAYFCASSVSTYEQYFGPGTRLTVT.

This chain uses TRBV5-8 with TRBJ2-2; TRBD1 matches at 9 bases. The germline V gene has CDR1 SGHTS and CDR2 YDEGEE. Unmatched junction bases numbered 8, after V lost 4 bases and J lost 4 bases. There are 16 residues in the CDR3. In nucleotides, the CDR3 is TGTGCCAGCAGCACGTCACAGGGGGCGGTCACCGGGGAGCTGTTTTTT. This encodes CASSTSQGAVTGELFF.

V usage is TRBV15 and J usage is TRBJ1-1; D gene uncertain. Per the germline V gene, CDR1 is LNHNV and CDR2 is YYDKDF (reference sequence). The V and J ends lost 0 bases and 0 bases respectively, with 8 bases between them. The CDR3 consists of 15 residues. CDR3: CATSRESILNTEAFF. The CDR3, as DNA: TGTGCCACCAGCAGAGAGTCAATTCTGAACACTGAAGCTTTCTTT.

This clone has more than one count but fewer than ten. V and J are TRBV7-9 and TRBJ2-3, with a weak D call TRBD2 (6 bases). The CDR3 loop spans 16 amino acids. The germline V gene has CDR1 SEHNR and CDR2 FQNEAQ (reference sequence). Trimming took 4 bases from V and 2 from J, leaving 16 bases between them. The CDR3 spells CASSSYGSGPTDTQYF. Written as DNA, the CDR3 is TGTGCCAGCAGCTCCTATGGTAGCGGTCCCACAGATACGCAGTATTTT.